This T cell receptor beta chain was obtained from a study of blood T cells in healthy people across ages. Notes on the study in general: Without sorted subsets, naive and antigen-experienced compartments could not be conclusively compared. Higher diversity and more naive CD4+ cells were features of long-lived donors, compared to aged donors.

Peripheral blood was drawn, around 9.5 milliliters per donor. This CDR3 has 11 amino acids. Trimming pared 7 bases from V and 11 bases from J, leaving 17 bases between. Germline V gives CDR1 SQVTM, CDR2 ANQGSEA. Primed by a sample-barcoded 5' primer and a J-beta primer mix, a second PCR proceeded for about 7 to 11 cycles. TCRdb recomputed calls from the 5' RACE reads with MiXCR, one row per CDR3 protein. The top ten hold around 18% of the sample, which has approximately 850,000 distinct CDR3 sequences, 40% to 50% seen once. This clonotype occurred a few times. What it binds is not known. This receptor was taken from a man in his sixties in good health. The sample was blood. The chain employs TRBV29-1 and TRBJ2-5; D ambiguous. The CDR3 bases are TGCAGCGGGTCCAGATGGGATGAGCAGTACTTC. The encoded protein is CSGSRWDEQYF.